A single sample is the source of the 16 T cell receptor beta chains below, sequenced in a study of blood T cell repertoires in COVID-19. Clones were sequenced by immunoSEQ multiplex PCR, and TCRdb holds only the in-frame ones, with some missing. This table holds about 200,000 clones, approximately 84% found once. Sequencing was carried out using peripheral blood. The origin of the receptors is a woman aged 45-65 years with active or convalescent COVID-19.

CDR3 region: CASTYPGGEPYEQYF. The CDR3 DNA follows: TGTGCCAGCACCTACCCAGGGGGAGAGCCCTACGAGCAGTACTTC. The chain recombines TRBV28 with TRBJ2-7; 7 bases fit TRBD1. V trimming: 7 bases; J trimming: 2 bases; junction bases outside the gene matches: 11. The CDR3 consists of 15 residues. CDR1 is MDHEN and CDR2 is SYDVKM in the germline V gene.

V gene TRBV28 combines with J gene TRBJ1-2, with 11 bases fitting TRBD1. The CDR3 spans 15 residues. J gave up 4 bases and V 7 bases, and 8 bases lay outside the gene matches. CDR1 and CDR2 from the germline V gene are MDHEN and SYDVKM. CDR3 sequence (DNA): TGTGCCAGCACCCCCTCGGGGACAGGGGGCTATGGCTACACCTTC. It is translated as CASTPSGTGGYGYTF.

The gene calls are TRBV6-6 and TRBJ2-5, with a weak D call TRBD2 (5 bases). CDR1 and CDR2 (germline): MNHNY, SVGAGI (reference sequence). V lost 7 bases and J lost 3, with 12 bases in between. The CDR3 spans 13 residues. The CDR3 sequence: CASTVTRKETQYF. For the CDR3, the DNA is TGTGCCAGCACCGTCACTAGAAAAGAGACCCAGTACTTC.

This clone was recorded at least ten times. The chain uses TRBV10-3 and TRBJ2-3, with 7 nucleotides matching TRBD1. The CDR3 has 15 residues. Unmatched junction bases numbered 8, after V lost 6 bases and J lost 2 bases. In germline, CDR1 is ENHRY, CDR2 SYGVKD. CDR3 coding DNA: TGTGCCATCAGCCTCGGACAGGACCTCACAGATACGCAGTATTTT. This encodes CAISLGQDLTDTQYF.

This chain joins TRBV2 and TRBJ2-1; the match to TRBD2 covers 9 bases. The CDR3 sequence is 14 residues long. The V gene end was trimmed by 8 bases and the J gene end by 4 bases; junction bases not matched to a gene: 6. Germline CDR1 and CDR2: SNHLY and FYNNEI. The DNA of the CDR3 is TGTGCCAGCTTGGCTAGCGGGGCGTACAATGAGCAGTTCTTC. This encodes CASLASGAYNEQFF.

J is TRBJ1-2 and V is TRBV19; tentative D call: TRBD1 (5 bases). Trimming removed 3 bases at V and 5 bases at J, with 10 bases between. Germline V gene sequence: CDR1 LNHDA, CDR2 SQIVND (reference sequence). This CDR3 spans 13 amino acids. The CDR3 reads CASSILGHYGYTF. In DNA form, the CDR3 reads TGTGCCAGTAGTATTCTGGGGCATTATGGCTACACCTTC.

The gene calls are TRBV5-1 and TRBJ2-1, with 7 bases matching TRBD2. The CDR3 loop spans 17 amino acids. With 4 bases clipped from V and 4 bases from J, the junction kept 14 bases outside the gene matches. Germline assignment: CDR1 SGHRS and CDR2 YFSETQ. CDR3 coding DNA: TGCGCCAGCAGCCGCATCGGGGGAGGGCTGGATTACAATGAGCAGTTCTTC. Encoded protein: CASSRIGGGLDYNEQFF.

The V and J genes are TRBV11-2 and TRBJ2-2; 7 nucleotides agree with TRBD1. The junction had 9 bases not matched to a gene; V was cut back by 5 bases and J by 6 bases. The CDR3 totals 15 residues. CDR1 and CDR2 from the germline V gene are SGHAT and FQNNGV. CDR3 in amino acids: CASSITSQGAGELFF. CDR3 sequence (DNA): TGTGCCAGCAGCATTACTAGTCAGGGGGCCGGGGAGCTGTTTTTT.

The V and J genes are TRBV5-4 and TRBJ1-2; maybe TRBD1 (5 bases). CDR1 and CDR2 (germline): SGHNT, YYREEE (reference sequence). Trimming removed 4 bases from V and 8 bases from J, with 18 bases in between. CDR3 size: 14 residues. The CDR3 reads CASSPSHRFGGYTF. CDR3 sequence (DNA): TGTGCCAGCAGCCCGTCGCACAGGTTCGGGGGCTACACCTTC.

V gene TRBV5-1 combines with J gene TRBJ1-1, with a possible D match to TRBD1 (6 bases). The CDR3 covers 14 residues. Germline CDR1 SGHRS, CDR2 YFSETQ. Trimming shortened V by 0 bases and J by 1 base, and 7 bases separated the two germline ends. CDR3 DNA sequence: TGCGCCAGCAGCTTGGTGGGACAGAACACTGAAGCTTTCTTT. Its protein product is CASSLVGQNTEAFF. Complete variable domain (other parts from reference TRBV5-1 and TRBJ1-1): KAGVTQTPRYLIKTRGQQVTLSCSPISGHRSVSWYQQTPGQGLQFLFEYFSETQRNKGNFPGRFSGRQFSNSRSEMNVSTLELGDSALYLCASSLVGQNTEAFFGQGTRLTVV.

This chain uses TRBV5-1 with TRBJ1-3; D might be TRBD1 (5 bases). CDR1 and CDR2 from the germline V gene are SGHRS and YFSETQ. The CDR3 totals 15 residues. V was clipped by 7 bases and J by 0 bases, with 14 bases between them. The CDR3: CASAAGTSSGNTIYF. The CDR3 DNA reads as TGCGCCAGCGCAGCGGGGACTAGCTCTGGAAACACCATATATTTT.

Here the CDR3 DNA reads TGTGCCAGCAGCTTAGACAGATTCAGGGGCTACACCTTC. It specifies CASSLDRFRGYTF. The gene calls are TRBV7-3 and TRBJ1-2; a weak D match, TRBD1 (5 bases). Germline CDR1 reads SGHTA; CDR2 reads FQGTGA. The CDR3 loop spans 13 amino acids. The V and J ends lost 2 bases and 8 bases respectively, with 12 bases between them.

This clone was counted many times. The V gene is TRBV7-6, the J gene TRBJ2-7; D gene uncertain. Germline values: CDR1 SGHVS, CDR2 FNYEAQ. The CDR3 contains 15 residues. Trimming cost V 0 bases and J 1 base, with 10 bases left between them. DNA of the CDR3: TGTGCCAGCAGCTTAGCATCTGACTCTTCCTACGAGCAGTACTTC. Encoded protein: CASSLASDSSYEQYF.

This clone appeared a single time. This chain uses TRBV21-1 with TRBJ2-7; the listed D gene, TRBD2, was not tested against the DNA. TRBV21-1 is an annotated pseudogene. There are 18 residues in the CDR3. The CDR3 sequence: CASSLETSGSPRPYEQYF. CDR3 nucleotides: TGTGCCAGCAGCTTGGAGACTAGCGGGAGCCCTCGCCCCTACGAGCAGTACTTC.

The V gene is TRBV7-9, the J gene TRBJ1-1, with a possible D match to TRBD1 (6 bases). V was clipped by 3 bases and J by 10 bases, with 15 bases between them. The germline gives CDR1 SEHNR, CDR2 FQNEAQ (reference sequence). This CDR3 spans 13 amino acids. The CDR3 protein is CASSFRRGGAAFF. In DNA form, the CDR3 reads TGTGCCAGCAGCTTTCGGAGAGGGGGGGCAGCTTTCTTT.

The table lists this clone with many counts. The chain carries TRBV15 and TRBJ2-1, with TRBD2 as a possible D gene (6 bases). Looked up from germline, CDR1 is LNHNV and CDR2 is YYDKDF (reference sequence). The CDR3 consists of 14 residues. The V and J ends lost 5 bases and 6 bases respectively, with 14 bases between them. In nucleotides, the CDR3 is TGTGCCACCAGCGGCCAGGGACTCTCCAATGAGCAGTTCTTC. It specifies CATSGQGLSNEQFF.